These 17 T cell receptor beta chains came from one sample sequenced in a study of Graves' ophthalmopathy and Graves' hyperthyroidism. Amplification targeted the TCR beta CDR3 regions, with RNA transcripts as the source material. Amplification began with first-round RT-PCR using HTBI primers, then second-round multiplex PCR was performed. Using its own MiXCR run on the multiplex PCR reads, TCRdb lists one record per CDR3 protein. Among about 370,000 distinct CDR3 sequences listed, approximately 18% were seen once. The sample was peripheral blood. The source of these receptors is an adult woman with stable Graves' hyperthyroidism.

There are many counts of this clonotype. The gene calls are TRBV6-1 and TRBJ2-7; 7 bases map to TRBD1. This CDR3 region has 20 residues. In germline, CDR1 is MNHNS, CDR2 SASEGT. With V trimmed by 1 base and J by 4 bases, 22 bases remained unmatched. CDR3 residues: CASSEGAPRQGSSVLYEQYF. Here the CDR3 DNA reads TGTGCCAGCAGTGAAGGGGCCCCGAGACAGGGTTCGAGTGTTCTATACGAGCAGTACTTC.

This clonotype was seen repeatedly, ten times or more. The chain couples TRBV27 to TRBJ1-5; D gene unclear. The CDR3 is 14 residues long. Looked up from germline, CDR1 is MNHEY and CDR2 is SMNVEV (reference sequence). Trimming removed 5 bases from V and 5 bases from J, with 13 bases in between. This chain's CDR3 is CASSPSPTYQPQHF. CDR3 DNA sequence: TGTGCCAGCAGTCCATCCCCAACGTATCAGCCCCAGCATTTT.

This clonotype showed up many times. V usage is TRBV9 and J usage is TRBJ2-7; the match to TRBD1 covers 10 bases. This CDR3 comprises 15 residues. Germline V gene sequence: CDR1 SGDLS, CDR2 YYNGEE. Trimming cost V 3 bases and J 2 bases; bases outside gene matches: 5. CDR3 sequence: CASSAGTGVPYEQYF. CDR3 sequence (DNA): TGTGCCAGCAGCGCTGGGACAGGGGTTCCCTACGAGCAGTACTTC.

At least ten counts were recorded for this clonotype. This chain joins TRBV3-1 and TRBJ2-5, with D possibly being TRBD1 or TRBD2 (5 bases each). The germline V gene encodes CDR1 LGHDT and CDR2 YNNKEL (reference sequence). Trimming pared 1 base from V and 5 bases from J, leaving 5 bases between. This CDR3 contains 12 residues. CDR3 sequence reads: CASSQGGETQYF. The DNA of the CDR3 is TGTGCCAGCAGCCAAGGGGGGGAGACCCAGTACTTC.

This clonotype has at least ten counts. V and J are TRBV20-1 and TRBJ2-7; 7 nucleotides match TRBD1. CDR3 length equals 13 residues. With 3 bases clipped from V and 2 bases from J, the junction kept 4 bases outside the gene matches. Germline CDR1 DFQATT, CDR2 SNEGSKA (reference sequence). The CDR3 is CSARGDSTYEQYF. Written as DNA, the CDR3 is TGCAGTGCTAGGGGGGACAGCACCTACGAGCAGTACTTC.

The sample holds many counts of this clonotype. This chain links TRBV6-6 with TRBJ1-5; 12 bases match TRBD1. V lost 6 bases, J lost 0 bases, and 12 bases stayed unmatched. CDR3 length equals 19 residues. Germline V gene sequence: CDR1 MNHNY, CDR2 SVGAGI (reference sequence). CDR3 nucleotide sequence: TGTGCCAGCAGACCAACCGGGACAGGGGGCTTTTATAGCAATCAGCCCCAGCATTTT. It translates to CASRPTGTGGFYSNQPQHF.

The chain combines TRBV6-1 with TRBJ1-1; 9 positions agree with TRBD1. There are 16 residues in the CDR3. From germline, CDR1 is MNHNS and CDR2 SASEGT. The V gene end was trimmed by 7 bases and the J gene end by 5 bases; junction bases not matched to a gene: 14. DNA of the CDR3: TGTGCCAGCAAACCCCCTCACGGGACAGGGATGACTGAAGCTTTCTTT. This gives the protein CASKPPHGTGMTEAFF.

This chain links TRBV27 with TRBJ2-5; 7 nucleotides agree with TRBD2. The junction had 14 bases not matched to a gene; V was cut back by 5 bases and J by 5 bases. This CDR3 region has 16 residues. CDR1 is MNHEY and CDR2 is SMNVEV in the germline V gene (reference sequence). The chain's CDR3 is CASSQQAGTARETQYF. CDR3 DNA: TGTGCCAGCAGTCAACAAGCGGGAACGGCCCGTGAGACCCAGTACTTC.

This clonotype was seen at least ten times. DNA for the CDR3: TGTGCCAGCATCCCCGGACAGTCAATCTCTGGGGCCAACGTCCTGACTTTC. Amino acid sequence: CASIPGQSISGANVLTF. The chain couples TRBV11-1 to TRBJ2-6, with D perhaps TRBD1 (6 bases). The V gene's germline CDR1 is SGHAT and CDR2 FQDESV (reference sequence). CDR3 length: 17 residues. V was shortened by 7 bases and J by 0 bases, with 16 bases between the two germline ends. The whole variable domain, remainder taken from reference TRBV11-1 and TRBJ2-6, is EAEVAQSPRYKITEKSQAVAFWCDPISGHATLYWYRQILGQGPELLVQFQDESVVDDSQLPKDRFSAERLKGVDSTLKIQPAELGDSAMYLCASIPGQSISGANVLTFGAGSRLTVL.

This clonotype was counted ten times or more. The V and J genes are TRBV19 and TRBJ1-6; 8 bases are shared with TRBD1. The germline gives CDR1 LNHDA, CDR2 SQIVND (reference sequence). The V gene end was trimmed by 4 bases and the J gene end by 10 bases; junction bases not matched to a gene: 6. The CDR3 has 14 amino acids. CDR3 nucleotides: TGTGCCAGTAGTACCGACAGGGGAGGATCACCCCTCCACTTT. This translates into CASSTDRGGSPLHF. Full variable domain (rest looked up from reference TRBV19 and TRBJ1-6): DGGITQSPKYLFRKEGQNVTLSCEQNLNHDAMYWYRQDPGQGLRLIYYSQIVNDFQKGDIAEGYSVSREKKESFPLTVTSAQKNPTAFYLCASSTDRGGSPLHFGNGTRLTVT.

This clonotype was counted ten times or more. The rearrangement joins TRBV28 to TRBJ2-7, with D possibly being TRBD1 (6 bases). V was cut by 6 bases and J by 6 bases, with 12 bases left in between. This CDR3 region has 12 residues. Germline V gene sequence: CDR1 MDHEN, CDR2 SYDVKM. CDR3 region: CASRNTGFEQYF. CDR3 in DNA: TGTGCCAGCAGGAACACAGGGTTCGAGCAGTACTTC.

This clonotype has ten or more counts. The rearrangement uses TRBV28 and TRBJ2-7; D is ambiguous. CDR1 MDHEN and CDR2 SYDVKM come from the germline V gene. This CDR3 comprises 14 residues. The germline V and J ends were trimmed by 6 bases and 6 bases, with 18 bases remaining between them. DNA of the CDR3: TGTGCCAGCAGCTTGGAGACGGCAAAGAGCGAGCAGTACTTC. Translation: CASSLETAKSEQYF. Using reference TRBV28 and TRBJ2-7 for the parts outside the CDR3, the full variable domain is DVKVTQSSRYLVKRTGEKVFLECVQDMDHENMFWYRQDPGLGLRLIYFSYDVKMKEKGDIPEGYSVSREKKERFSLILESASTNQTSMYLCASSLETAKSEQYFGPGTRLTVT.

In this sample, this clonotype turned up many times. J is TRBJ2-7 and V is TRBV5-1, with TRBD2 matching over 9 bases. This CDR3 is built from 15 residues. Germline V CDR1 and CDR2: SGHRS, YFSETQ. Losses at the gene ends were 4 bases for V and 7 bases for J; bases not matched to a gene: 12. This chain's CDR3 is CASSVLAGSGGEQYF. CDR3 DNA: TGCGCCAGCAGCGTCCTAGCGGGGAGCGGGGGAGAGCAGTACTTC.

In its sample, this clonotype was seen many times. V gene TRBV20-1 combines with J gene TRBJ2-7; 8 nucleotides match TRBD1. Germline trimming cut 3 bases from V and 1 base from J; bases unmatched to any gene: 8. This CDR3 has 15 amino acids. The germline V gene encodes CDR1 DFQATT and CDR2 SNEGSKA (reference sequence). The CDR3 loop reads CSASSGQGRSYEQYF. CDR3 DNA: TGCAGTGCTAGCTCCGGACAGGGAAGGTCCTACGAGCAGTACTTC.

This clonotype appeared many times. The CDR3 loop is CASRIRTGGNTEAFF. CDR3 coding DNA: TGTGCCAGTAGGATAAGGACAGGTGGGAACACTGAAGCTTTCTTT. The chain links TRBV19 to TRBJ1-1, with 7 bases lining up with TRBD1. The CDR3 spans 15 residues. J lost 1 base, V lost 6 bases, and 8 bases had no gene match. In germline, CDR1 is LNHDA, CDR2 SQIVND (reference sequence).

V is TRBV20-1 and J is TRBJ1-3, with unresolved D. Germline loops: CDR1 DFQATT, CDR2 SNEGSKA (reference sequence). The ends were cut back, 5 bases at V and 8 bases at J, with 10 bases in the middle. This CDR3 has 11 residues. Here the CDR3 DNA reads TGCAGTGCTGGGTTCTTAGACACCATATATTTT. This gives the protein CSAGFLDTIYF.

The table lists this clonotype with many counts. This chain uses TRBV20-1 with TRBJ2-7, with D maybe TRBD1 (5 bases). Trimming stripped 6 bases from V and 3 bases from J, with 15 bases between. This CDR3 contains 13 residues. The germline V gene encodes CDR1 DFQATT and CDR2 SNEGSKA (reference sequence). Here the CDR3 reads CSATARVLYEQYF. In nucleotides, the CDR3 is TGCAGTGCCACGGCCAGGGTGCTCTACGAGCAGTACTTC.